The clone carrying this T cell receptor beta chain was picked up many times. Its antigen is as yet unknown. This entry belongs to a study of CD8 T cells in ankylosing spondylitis. Notes on the study in general: Some motif variants had been reported before (in reactive arthritis synovial fluid and blood). From matched ankylosing spondylitis synovial fluid, disease-linked clones were reportedly recovered at significantly enriched levels. Disease-linked clones bore a CD8+ phenotype and were relatively rare in peripheral blood. In ankylosing spondylitis blood, a motif of roughly 8 highly homologous TCR beta variants appeared characteristic.

V shed 8 bases and J 4 bases; nucleotides not matched to a gene: 6. Germline CDR1 reads MNHNS; CDR2 reads SASEGT. This CDR3 is built from 14 residues. Preparation of TCR beta libraries was done by quantitative 5'-RACE with molecular barcodes. TCRdb fed the 5' RACE reads into MiXCR, producing one record per CDR3 protein. This sample has around 490,000 distinct CDR3 sequences; approximately 5.3% occur once, and the top ten carry roughly 3.2%. The source of this sequence is a male donor with ankylosing spondylitis. The chain carries TRBV6-1 and TRBJ2-1; 9 nucleotides match TRBD2. The sample taken for sequencing was blood, either unsorted or a sorted T cell fraction (not recorded which). The CDR3 here is CASGIAGAYNEQFF. Written as DNA, the CDR3 is TGTGCCAGCGGAATAGCGGGAGCGTACAATGAGCAGTTCTTC.